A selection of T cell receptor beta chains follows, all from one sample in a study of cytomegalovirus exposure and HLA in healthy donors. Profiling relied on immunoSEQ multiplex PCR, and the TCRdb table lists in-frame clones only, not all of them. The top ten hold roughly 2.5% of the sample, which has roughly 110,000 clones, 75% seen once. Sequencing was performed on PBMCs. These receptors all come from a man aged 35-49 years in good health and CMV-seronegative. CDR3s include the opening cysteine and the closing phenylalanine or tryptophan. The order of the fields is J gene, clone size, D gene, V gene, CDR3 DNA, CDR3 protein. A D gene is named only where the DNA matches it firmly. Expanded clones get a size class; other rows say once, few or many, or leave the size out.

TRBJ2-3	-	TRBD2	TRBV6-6	TGTGCCAGCAGTTACCTAGCGGGGGGCACAGATACGCAGTATTTT	CASSYLAGGTDTQYF
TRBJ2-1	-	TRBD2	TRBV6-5	TGTGCCAGCAGTTACACCGGGGGGGGGCGGGGGAATGAGCAGTTCTTC	CASSYTGGGRGNEQFF
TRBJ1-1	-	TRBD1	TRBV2	TGTGCCAGCATCCCCGAGGGGACAGCGAACACTGAAGCTTTCTTT	CASIPEGTANTEAFF
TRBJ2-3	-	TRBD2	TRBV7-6	TGTGCCAGCAGCGTTCTAGCGGTCAACACAGATACGCAGTATTTT	CASSVLAVNTDTQYF
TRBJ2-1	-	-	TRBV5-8	TGTGCTCGCCGGGTCAGGGGATACAATGAGCAGTTCTTC	CARRVRGYNEQFF
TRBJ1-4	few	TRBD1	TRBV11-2	TGTGCCAGCAGCCGGGACAGAAGGAATGAAAAACTGTTTTTT	CASSRDRRNEKLFF
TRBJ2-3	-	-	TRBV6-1	TGTGCCAGCAGTGATTACAGGGTGGGTAGCACAGATACGCAGTATTTT	CASSDYRVGSTDTQYF
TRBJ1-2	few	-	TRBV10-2	TGCGCCAGCAGTGAGTATTTGGACACCTATGGCTACACCTTC	CASSEYLDTYGYTF
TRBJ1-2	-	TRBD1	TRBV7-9	TGTGCCAGTCTGCCCGGGACAGTTATTAACTATGGCTACACCTTC	CASLPGTVINYGYTF
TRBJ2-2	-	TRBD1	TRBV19	TGTGCCAGTAGTGCGGACAGGGCAACCGGGGAGCTGTTTTTT	CASSADRATGELFF
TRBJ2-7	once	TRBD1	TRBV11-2	TGTGCCAGCAGCCTCCGGGACAGCCTTTACTTC	CASSLRDSLYF
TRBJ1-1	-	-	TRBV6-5	TGTGCCAGCAGTTACTCCGGGGGGCGGGTCACTGAAGCTTTCTTT	CASSYSGGRVTEAFF
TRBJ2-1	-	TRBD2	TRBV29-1	TGCAGCGCGCCGCTAGTCGGGGGGGCCGATGAGCAGTTCTTC	CSAPLVGGADEQFF
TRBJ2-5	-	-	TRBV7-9	TGTGCCAGCAGCGAACTCGGGGAGACCCAGTACTTC	CASSELGETQYF
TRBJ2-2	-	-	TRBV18	TGTGCCAGCTCGCGAAGTGGTACCGCGGGGGCAGGTACCGGGGAGCTGTTTTTT	CASSRSGTAGAGTGELFF
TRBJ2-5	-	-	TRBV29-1	TGCAGCGTTGTGGAGCAAGAGACCCAGTACTTC	CSVVEQETQYF
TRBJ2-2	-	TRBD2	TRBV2	TGTGCCACCGGTAGTGAGTTCACTAGCGGAGCGAACACCGGGGAGCTGTTTTTT	CATGSEFTSGANTGELFF
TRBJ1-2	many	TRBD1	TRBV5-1	TGCGCCAGCAGCGCCGACAGGGGTGATGGCTACACCTTC	CASSADRGDGYTF
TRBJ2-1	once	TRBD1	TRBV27	TGTGCCAGCAGATCACAGGGGGAGTACAATGAGCAGTTCTTC	CASRSQGEYNEQFF
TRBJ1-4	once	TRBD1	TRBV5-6	TGTGCCAGCAGCTTACTGACAGGGACGGCAACTAATGAAAAACTGTTTTTT	CASSLLTGTATNEKLFF
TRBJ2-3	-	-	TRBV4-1	TGCGCCAGCAGCCAAGAATCCCCTGCCGCTAGCGCCGGCGCAGATACGCAGTATTTT	CASSQESPAASAGADTQYF
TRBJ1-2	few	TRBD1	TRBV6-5	TGTGCCAGCGGAAAAGACAGGGGCCATGGCTACACCTTC	CASGKDRGHGYTF
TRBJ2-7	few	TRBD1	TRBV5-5	TGTGCCAGCAGCAGATACGACAGGGACCCTGGAGGTGGAGTATCCGAGCAGTACTTC	CASSRYDRDPGGGVSEQYF
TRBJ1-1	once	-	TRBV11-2	TGTGCCAGCAGCTTTACAGGACGGGACACTGAAGCTTTCTTT	CASSFTGRDTEAFF
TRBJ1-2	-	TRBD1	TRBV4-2	TGTGCCAGCAGCCAAGATCTGACGGGACAGACTTTTGGCTACACCTTC	CASSQDLTGQTFGYTF
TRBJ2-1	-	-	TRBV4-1	TGCGCCAGCAGCCAAAGGGGGAGCTCCTACAATGAGCAGTTCTTC	CASSQRGSSYNEQFF
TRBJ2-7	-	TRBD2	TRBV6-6	TGTGCCAGCAGAACTGGGACTAGCGGGGGGAACGAGCAGTACTTC	CASRTGTSGGNEQYF
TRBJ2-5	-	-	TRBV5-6	TGTGCCAGCAGCCTTGGAACGGGAGAGCAGTACTTC	CASSLGTGEQYF
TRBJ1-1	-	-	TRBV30	TGTGCCTGGAGTCTCCGGAGGCACTCGAGGACTGAAGCTTTCTTT	CAWSLRRHSRTEAFF
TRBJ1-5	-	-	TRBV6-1	TGTGCCAGCAGTGGTTCGCGACAGGTTGGCAATCAGCCCCAGCATTTT	CASSGSRQVGNQPQHF
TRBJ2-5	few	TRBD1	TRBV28	TGTGCCAGCAGTTTCGGCACAGGGGTCGGCGAGACCCAGTACTTC	CASSFGTGVGETQYF
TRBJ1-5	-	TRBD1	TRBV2	TGTGCCAGCAGGCTCGACAGGGGAAATCAGCCCCAGCATTTT	CASRLDRGNQPQHF
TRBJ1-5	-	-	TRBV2	TGTGCCAGCAGCAAGATACAACAGGGAAATCAGCCCCAGCATTTT	CASSKIQQGNQPQHF
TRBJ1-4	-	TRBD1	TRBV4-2	TGTGCCAGCAGCGCGCCCGGGACAGGGAACGGTGAAAAACTGTTTTTT	CASSAPGTGNGEKLFF
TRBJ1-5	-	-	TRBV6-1	TGTGCCAGCACAGGGTTCCAACAGCCCCAGCATTTT	CASTGFQQPQHF
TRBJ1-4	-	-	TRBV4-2	TGTGCCAGCAGCCAAGAGGGGCGAGGTGAAAAACTGTTTTTT	CASSQEGRGEKLFF
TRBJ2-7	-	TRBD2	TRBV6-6	TGTGCCAGCATGGGGGGGGACTCTCAATCCTACGAGCAGTACTTC	CASMGGDSQSYEQYF
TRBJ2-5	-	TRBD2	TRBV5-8	TGTGCCAGCAGCTCGAGCGGGGGAGAGAGAGAGACCCAGTACTTC	CASSSSGGERETQYF
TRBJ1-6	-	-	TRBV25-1	TGTGCCAGCAGCTCCCTCGACAGGCCCAATTCACCCCTCCACTTT	CASSSLDRPNSPLHF
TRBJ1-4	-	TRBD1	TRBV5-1	TGCGCCAGCAGACCCCGAGAGGGACAGAATAATGAAAAACTGTTTTTT	CASRPREGQNNEKLFF
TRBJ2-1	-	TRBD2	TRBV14	TGTGCCAGCAGCCGGGTGTGGCATCGGGAGGGCAATGAGCAGTTCTTC	CASSRVWHREGNEQFF
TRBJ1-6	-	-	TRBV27	TGTGCCAGCAGTCTAGGGCCGGGAGCCTATAATTCACCCCTCCACTTT	CASSLGPGAYNSPLHF
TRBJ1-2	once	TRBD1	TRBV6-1	TGTGCCAGCAGTGAAAGGGGGACAGGGGGCTATGGCTACACCTTC	CASSERGTGGYGYTF
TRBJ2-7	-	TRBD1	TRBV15	TGTGCCACCAGCAGGACCTTCGAGGGGGGACAGGGGTTCCACGAGCAGTACTTC	CATSRTFEGGQGFHEQYF
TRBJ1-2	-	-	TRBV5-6	TGTGCCAGCAGCTTGTATGCGGGGACCGAGTATGGCTACACCTTC	CASSLYAGTEYGYTF